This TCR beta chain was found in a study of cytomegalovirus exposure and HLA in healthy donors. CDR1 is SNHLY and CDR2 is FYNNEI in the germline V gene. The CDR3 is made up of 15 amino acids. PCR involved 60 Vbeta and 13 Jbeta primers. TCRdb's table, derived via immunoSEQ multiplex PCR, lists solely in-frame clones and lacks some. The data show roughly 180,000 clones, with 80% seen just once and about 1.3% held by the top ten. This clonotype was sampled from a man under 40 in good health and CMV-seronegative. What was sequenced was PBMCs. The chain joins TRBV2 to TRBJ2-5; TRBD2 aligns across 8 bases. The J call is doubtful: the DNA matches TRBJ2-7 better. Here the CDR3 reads CASSERASGPLEQYF. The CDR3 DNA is TGTGCCAGCAGTGAAAGGGCTAGCGGGCCCCTCGAGCAGTACTTC.